This passage covers 16 T cell receptor beta chains from one sample sequenced in a study of beta chain features in type 1 diabetes. Study results and limitations: For Type 1 diabetes patients, all four CD4+ subsets carried TCRB CDR3s that were moderately but significantly shorter.

These receptors' antigens are unknown. Isolated RNA was reverse transcribed in full, so expressed TCRB transcripts were sequenced. Sequencing used immunoSEQ multiplex PCR; TCRdb keeps in-frame clones, though not all of them. Among some 190,000 clones listed, less than 9.5% were seen once. The specimen was central memory CD4+ T cells from blood. The receptors stem from a woman between 40 and 50 years old with type 1 diabetes.

The table lists this clone with a few counts. This chain connects TRBV2 to TRBJ2-7; D might be TRBD2 (5 bases). There are 12 residues in the CDR3. Germline CDR1 is SNHLY and CDR2 is FYNNEI. Trimming stripped 3 bases from V and 11 bases from J, with 14 bases between. The CDR3 DNA reads as TGTGCCAGCAGTGAGATGGCGGCCGGGGAGTACTTC. Translation gives CASSEMAAGEYF.

A word on this clone: One junction end disagrees with the germline gene, perhaps due to a read error. V and J are TRBV2 and TRBJ2-5, with a tentative D call TRBD1 (6 bases). CDR3 length: 12 amino acids. Germline-derived CDR1 and CDR2 are SNHLY and FYNNEI. DNA of the CDR3: TGTGCCAGCAGTTTCTGGGGGCAGGCAGGGAACTTC. Its protein is CASSFWGQAGNF.

This chain connects TRBV5-1 to TRBJ2-7; tentative D call: TRBD2 (5 bases). The CDR3 covers 15 residues. Trimming took 1 base from V and 3 from J, leaving 14 bases between them. The germline V gene encodes CDR1 SGHRS and CDR2 YFSETQ. The CDR3 nucleotides are TGCGCCAGCAGCTTGTCTGAGGGAGTTGTCTACGAGCAGTACTTC. Amino acids: CASSLSEGVVYEQYF. The entire variable domain, with the rest obtained from reference TRBV5-1 and TRBJ2-7, is as follows: KAGVTQTPRYLIKTRGQQVTLSCSPISGHRSVSWYQQTPGQGLQFLFEYFSETQRNKGNFPGRFSGRQFSNSRSEMNVSTLELGDSALYLCASSLSEGVVYEQYFGPGTRLTVT.

This clone has just a few counts. This rearrangement joins TRBV28 to TRBJ1-3; TRBD1 matches 12 bases. V lost 4 bases to trimming and J lost 3 bases; unmatched junction nucleotides: 4. Germline V gives CDR1 MDHEN, CDR2 SYDVKM. This CDR3 has 16 residues. The CDR3 protein is CASSYGTGGYGNTIYF. For the CDR3, the DNA is TGTGCCAGCAGTTACGGGACAGGGGGCTATGGAAACACCATATATTTT.

The genes are TRBV5-1 and TRBJ2-3; TRBD1 agrees at 9 bases. Germline CDR1 is SGHRS and CDR2 is YFSETQ. This CDR3 has 14 residues. V shed 4 bases and J 4 bases; nucleotides not matched to a gene: 4. CDR3: CASSRQGVADTQYF. CDR3 DNA: TGCGCCAGCAGCAGACAGGGGGTTGCAGATACGCAGTATTTT.

This sequence joins TRBV9 and TRBJ1-2; D perhaps matches TRBD1 (6 bases). Germline CDR1 and CDR2: SGDLS and YYNGEE. CDR3 size: 12 residues. The V end lost 4 bases, the J end lost 8 bases, and 12 bases lay between the germline ends. CDR3 nucleotide sequence: TGTGCCAGCAGCCTCGAAGGGGGAGGCTACACCTTC. The encoded protein is CASSLEGGGYTF.

The rearrangement uses TRBV7-2 and TRBJ2-1; D might be TRBD2 (5 bases). CDR3 size: 14 residues. Germline V lookup: CDR1 SGHTA, CDR2 FQGNSA. Trimming shortened V by 1 base and J by 3 bases, and 7 bases separated the two germline ends. Here the CDR3 DNA reads TGTGCCAGCAGCTTAGACGGGATCTACAATGAGCAGTTCTTC. Residues: CASSLDGIYNEQFF.

CDR3 DNA sequence: TGTGCCAGCAGCCCCGACTCGTTTCAAGAGACCCAGTACTTC. Translation gives CASSPDSFQETQYF. The chain couples TRBV7-2 to TRBJ2-5; D not certain. Trimming cost V 5 bases and J 2 bases, with 12 bases left between them. This CDR3 is 14 amino acids long. Germline-derived CDR1 and CDR2 are SGHTA and FQGNSA. Together with reference TRBV7-2 and TRBJ2-5, the CDR3 gives the full variable domain: GAGVSQSPSNKVTEKGKDVELRCDPISGHTALYWYRQSLGQGLEFLIYFQGNSAPDKSGLPSDRFSAERTGGSVSTLTIQRTQQEDSAVYLCASSPDSFQETQYFGPGTRLLVL.

The chain joins TRBV27 to TRBJ2-1, with unresolved D. CDR3 size: 16 residues. The V gene lost 4 bases and the J gene lost 2 bases, with 15 bases spanning the gap. Germline assignment: CDR1 MNHEY and CDR2 SMNVEV (reference sequence). The CDR3 nucleotides are TGTGCCAGCAGTTGGAGAAGTGACGCGGCCTACAATGAGCAGTTCTTC. It is translated as CASSWRSDAAYNEQFF.

This clone was seen more than once but under ten times. The gene calls are TRBV7-2 and TRBJ1-2, with TRBD1 matching 7 bases. The V and J ends lost 7 bases and 8 bases, in that order; junction bases with no gene match: 10. The CDR3 totals 13 residues. CDR1 and CDR2 from the germline V gene are SGHTA and FQGNSA. In DNA, the CDR3 is TGTGCCAGCACCCTTGACAGGGCCGGGGGCTACACCTTC. Protein: CASTLDRAGGYTF.

This clone was recorded a few times. The J gene is TRBJ1-5, the V gene TRBV7-6; D ambiguous. The CDR3 contains 14 residues. Trimming removed 2 bases from V and 4 bases from J, with 9 bases in between. The germline V gene encodes CDR1 SGHVS and CDR2 FNYEAQ. Here the CDR3 reads CASSLRGINQPQHF. The CDR3 DNA reads TGTGCCAGCAGCTTAAGAGGGATTAATCAGCCCCAGCATTTT.

The rearrangement uses TRBV7-3 and TRBJ2-1; 9 positions agree with TRBD2. Per germline, CDR1 SGHTA and CDR2 FQGTGA. This CDR3 is 15 amino acids long. J gave up 7 bases and V 3 bases, and 7 bases lay outside the gene matches. The CDR3 DNA sequence: TGTGCCAGCAGCTTCGGTGGGACTAGCAGGAATGAGCAGTTCTTC. This encodes CASSFGGTSRNEQFF.

This clone turned up a few times. V and J are TRBV18 and TRBJ1-2; D may be TRBD1 (5 bases). CDR1 and CDR2 (germline): KGHSH, LQKENI. There are 11 residues in the CDR3. V dropped 6 bases and J dropped 4 bases, with 6 bases sitting between them. The chain's CDR3 is CASSDSYGYTF. The CDR3 nucleotides are TGTGCCAGCTCTGACAGCTATGGCTACACCTTC.

In this sample, this clone turned up many times. The J gene is TRBJ1-2, the V gene TRBV19; no firm D call. CDR1 and CDR2 (germline): LNHDA, SQIVND (reference sequence). The CDR3 spans 13 residues. V lost 3 bases and J 7 bases, leaving 12 bases between the germline ends. The CDR3 coding sequence is TGTGCCAGTAGTATGGCGGCAGTGGCTGGCTACACCTTC. Protein: CASSMAAVAGYTF.

This clone was recorded a few times. This chain connects TRBV9 to TRBJ1-2; 8 nucleotides line up with TRBD1. This CDR3 region has 15 residues. Looked up from germline, CDR1 is SGDLS and CDR2 is YYNGEE. Trimming removed 4 bases from V and 2 bases from J; junction bases left unmatched: 7. The CDR3 region has the DNA TGTGCCAGCAGCATTCAACAGGGGGGCAACTATGGCTACACCTTC. Its translation: CASSIQQGGNYGYTF.

Ten or more counts support this clone. The chain uses TRBV28 and TRBJ1-3, with D perhaps TRBD1 (6 bases). The V end lost 6 bases, the J end lost 3 bases, and 15 bases lay between the germline ends. Germline loops: CDR1 MDHEN, CDR2 SYDVKM. The CDR3 consists of 15 residues. In nucleotides, the CDR3 is TGTGCCAGCAGAGGACCGTACAGGGATGGAAACACCATATATTTT. It specifies CASRGPYRDGNTIYF.